This is a list of T cell receptor beta chains from one sample in a study of blood T cells in healthy people across ages. In TCRdb, the 5' RACE reads were re-called with MiXCR into one record per CDR3 protein. The table records 650,000 to 800,000 distinct CDR3 sequences, 52% of them present only once. Sequencing used blood. The receptors originated from an elderly woman in good health. Each CDR3 is given with its conserved first and last residue. The D gene is left open where the match is weak. A row's size may be missing; if present it is once, few, many or a size class.

j_gene,v_gene,d_gene,abundance,CDR3aa,CDR3nt
TRBJ2-1,TRBV4-1,TRBD2,.,CASSLENMGLQQFF,TGCGCCAGCAGCCTAGAGAACATGGGACTACAGCAGTTCTTC
TRBJ1-2,TRBV29-1,TRBD1,.,CSVEDTPGTDYGYTF,TGCAGCGTTGAAGATACTCCCGGGACAGACTACGGCTACACCTTC
TRBJ1-2,TRBV27,TRBD1,many,CASSRTGTADGYTF,TGTGCCAGCAGTCGAACCGGGACAGCAGATGGCTACACCTTC
TRBJ2-5,TRBV7-8,TRBD2,many,CASSAYTGGQETQYF,TGTGCCAGCAGCGCCTATACGGGGGGTCAAGAGACCCAGTACTTC
TRBJ1-2,TRBV7-2,TRBD1,.,CASSLLLDRGHGYTF,TGTGCCAGCAGCCTACTACTGGACAGGGGGCACGGCTACACCTTC
TRBJ2-3,TRBV10-3,TRBD2,many,CASGLAGNTDTQYF,TGTGCCAGCGGTCTAGCGGGGAACACAGATACGCAGTATTTT
TRBJ2-1,TRBV5-1,.,few,CASSEPTGEQFF,TGCGCCAGCAGCGAACCCACTGGAGAGCAGTTCTTC
TRBJ2-3,TRBV24-1,.,.,CATSEPGWEGTDTQYF,TGTGCCACCAGTGAGCCAGGGTGGGAAGGCACAGATACGCAGTATTTT
TRBJ2-3,TRBV12-3/TRBV12-4,TRBD2,.,CAGSPRLAGADTQYF,TGTGCCGGCAGTCCTAGACTAGCGGGAGCAGATACGCAGTATTTT
TRBJ2-7,TRBV7-9,.,once,CASSLQGASGEQYF,TGTGCCAGCAGCCTTCAGGGCGCTTCAGGGGAGCAGTACTTC
TRBJ1-1,TRBV12-3/TRBV12-4,.,.,CASSPGLMNTEAFF,TGTGCCAGCAGTCCGGGACTCATGAACACTGAAGCTTTCTTT
TRBJ2-1,TRBV28,.,many,CASTGTDSYNEQFF,TGTGCCAGCACCGGGACTGACTCCTACAATGAGCAGTTCTTC
TRBJ2-1,TRBV10-3,TRBD1,.,CATEPGQDDYNEQFF,TGTGCCACCGAGCCGGGACAGGACGACTACAATGAGCAGTTCTTC